These 28 T cell receptor beta chains came from one sample sequenced in a study of T-cell reconstitution after alpha-beta-depleted transplantation in children. Library preparation (for TCRbeta) was performed with unique molecular identifiers. TCRdb re-analysed the PCR reads in MiXCR, keeping a single row per CDR3 protein. This sample carries roughly 350,000 distinct CDR3 sequences, over 9% of them seen once, and the ten largest clones take 2% to 3%. Sequencing was performed on PBMCs from the stem cell graft donor, taken from the stem cell graft. These receptors all come from a human donor who donated a stem cell graft to a child with acute lymphoblastic leukemia.

This clonotype occurred many times. The chain combines TRBV5-1 with TRBJ2-1, with 7 bases matching TRBD2. The length of the CDR3 is 15 residues. The J segment lost 5 bases and the V segment lost 2 bases, leaving 7 bases of the junction unmatched. Germline V CDR1 and CDR2: SGHRS, YFSETQ. The CDR3 sequence: CASSFGLAENNEQFF. In DNA, the CDR3 is TGCGCCAGCAGCTTTGGGCTAGCGGAAAACAATGAGCAGTTCTTC.

This clonotype was counted ten times or more. The CDR3 nucleotides are TGTGCCAGCAGGGGGGCTAGCGGGAGGGACAATGAGCAGTTCTTC. Its translation is CASRGASGRDNEQFF. The chain employs TRBV3-1 and TRBJ2-1, with TRBD2 matching over 12 bases. The CDR3 extends over 15 amino acids. V gave up 6 bases and J gave up 5 bases; unmatched junction bases: 5. CDR1 and CDR2 (germline): LGHDT, YNNKEL (reference sequence).

This clonotype was detected a few times. This sequence joins TRBV18 and TRBJ1-1, with D unresolved. Germline CDR1 reads KGHSH; CDR2 reads LQKENI. Trimming left V 0 bases short and J 3 bases short, with 14 bases between. This CDR3 spans 16 amino acids. The CDR3 DNA follows: TGTGCCAGCTCACCACCGGGAGTTACCCTTTACACTGAAGCTTTCTTT. Protein: CASSPPGVTLYTEAFF.

This rearrangement joins TRBV20-1 to TRBJ2-3, with 10 bases that match TRBD2. The CDR3 has 15 residues. V shed 5 bases and J 4 bases; nucleotides not matched to a gene: 9. The germline gives CDR1 DFQATT, CDR2 SNEGSKA (reference sequence). The CDR3 reads CSASGTSVGSDTQYF. The CDR3 nucleotides read TGCAGTGCTTCCGGGACTAGCGTTGGGTCAGATACGCAGTATTTT.

V usage is TRBV11-3 and J usage is TRBJ2-3; D uncertain. There are 14 residues in the CDR3. Looked up from germline, CDR1 is SGHNT and CDR2 is YENEEA. V lost 3 bases and J lost 3, with 10 bases in between. Here the CDR3 reads CASSLNVVTDTQYF. The CDR3 coding sequence is TGTGCCAGCAGCTTGAATGTAGTTACAGATACGCAGTATTTT.

The table lists this clonotype with many counts. The chain is built from TRBV7-8 and TRBJ2-5, with TRBD2 identical over 8 bases. The CDR3 runs 17 residues. CDR1 and CDR2 from the germline V gene are SGHVS and FQNEAQ. V shed 3 bases, J shed 3 bases, and the junction held 12 bases outside the gene matches. The CDR3 here is CASSFSPSGGNKETQYF. The CDR3, as DNA: TGTGCCAGCAGCTTCTCTCCGTCGGGAGGGAATAAAGAGACCCAGTACTTC. Combining the CDR3 with reference TRBV7-8 and TRBJ2-5 gives the whole variable domain GAGVSQSPRYKVAKRGQDVALRCDPISGHVSLFWYQQALGQGPEFLTYFQNEAQLDKSGLPSDRFFAERPEGSVSTLKIQRTQQEDSAVYLCASSFSPSGGNKETQYFGPGTRLLVL.

This clonotype was seen more than once but under ten times. This chain links TRBV27 with TRBJ1-4; no reliable D call. The V end lost 5 bases, the J end lost 1 base, and 5 bases lay between the germline ends. CDR3 length equals 13 residues. Looked up from germline, CDR1 is MNHEY and CDR2 is SMNVEV (reference sequence). The CDR3 coding sequence is TGTGCCAGCAGTGTCCTAACTAATGAAAAACTGTTTTTT. Amino acids: CASSVLTNEKLFF.

This clonotype was counted only a few times. The V and J genes are TRBV7-9 and TRBJ2-1, with 8 bases identical to TRBD1. The CDR3 is 15 amino acids. The germline gives CDR1 SEHNR, CDR2 FQNEAQ (reference sequence). Trimming removed 5 bases from V and 9 bases from J; junction bases left unmatched: 12. The CDR3 spells CASSHSGQGAGEQFF. CDR3 coding DNA: TGTGCCAGCAGCCACAGTGGGCAGGGGGCAGGTGAGCAGTTCTTC.

The genes are TRBV20-1 and TRBJ1-2; unclear D gene. The V and J ends lost 1 base and 4 bases respectively, with 10 bases between them. Germline values: CDR1 DFQATT, CDR2 SNEGSKA (reference sequence). The CDR3 totals 13 residues. The CDR3, as DNA: TGCAGTGCTAGAGGGGCGTCTGGCTATGGCTACACCTTC. Amino acids: CSARGASGYGYTF.

This clonotype appeared a few times. The chain employs TRBV4-3 and TRBJ2-5, with D tentatively TRBD2 (5 bases). This CDR3 spans 13 amino acids. Germline loops: CDR1 LGHNA, CDR2 YSLEER. The V end lost 3 bases, the J end lost 7 bases, and 12 bases lay between the germline ends. The CDR3 DNA reads TGCGCCAGCAGCCAGGACTTTTCCGGGACCCAGTACTTC. Its translation: CASSQDFSGTQYF.

This rearrangement joins TRBV5-1 to TRBJ2-3; no reliable D call. V was cut by 1 base and J by 4 bases, with 10 bases left in between. Per the germline V gene, CDR1 is SGHRS and CDR2 is YFSETQ. The CDR3 has 14 residues. This CDR3 reads CASSLSMAPDTQYF. The CDR3 DNA follows: TGCGCCAGCAGCTTGTCTATGGCCCCAGATACGCAGTATTTT.

This clonotype was counted at least ten times. The rearrangement joins TRBV7-2 to TRBJ2-2, with D possibly TRBD1 on 6 matching bases. Per the germline V gene, CDR1 is SGHTA and CDR2 is FQGNSA. V was trimmed by 5 bases and J by 7 bases, leaving 11 bases between them. The CDR3 length is 13 residues. CDR3 DNA: TGTGCCAGCAGCGCCTACAGGGTCGGGGAGCTGTTTTTT. Its protein is CASSAYRVGELFF.

This clonotype was found many times. The chain joins TRBV9 to TRBJ2-3; TRBD2 aligns across 10 bases. Germline assignment: CDR1 SGDLS and CDR2 YYNGEE. The CDR3 is made up of 15 amino acids. V was pared by 1 base and J by 4 bases, with 3 bases of the junction left unmatched. This CDR3 reads CASSVLAGVPDTQYF. The CDR3 nucleotides read TGTGCCAGCAGCGTACTAGCGGGAGTACCAGATACGCAGTATTTT.

In this sample, this clonotype turned up a few times. The rearrangement links TRBV27 to TRBJ1-2; tentative D call: TRBD1 (5 bases). The CDR3 runs 14 residues. V lost 3 bases and J 3 bases, leaving 11 bases between the germline ends. The germline V gene has CDR1 MNHEY and CDR2 SMNVEV (reference sequence). As DNA, the CDR3 is TGTGCCAGCAGTTTGAGGGGAGCAGACTATGGCTACACCTTC. Translating it yields CASSLRGADYGYTF.

This clonotype was seen only a few times. The V and J genes are TRBV19 and TRBJ1-5, with D unresolved. V was pared by 7 bases and J by 3 bases, with 16 bases between. This CDR3 is built from 15 residues. Per the germline V gene, CDR1 is LNHDA and CDR2 is SQIVND (reference sequence). CDR3 nucleotide sequence: TGTGCCAGTAATGAATACGTCGCAGACAATCAGCCCCAGCATTTT. Encoded protein: CASNEYVADNQPQHF.

Note on this clonotype: One end of the junction fails to match germline, which may point to a read error. CDR3 amino acids: CASSTGTDSNHPQHF. CDR3 DNA sequence: TGCGCCAGCAGCACCGGGACAGATAGCAATCACCCCCAGCATTTT. The chain combines TRBV5-1 with TRBJ1-5; TRBD1 agrees at 7 bases. The CDR3 has 15 amino acids. The germline gives CDR1 SGHRS, CDR2 YFSETQ. Filled out from reference TRBV5-1 and TRBJ1-5, the complete variable domain reads KAGVTQTPRYLIKTRGQQVTLSCSPISGHRSVSWYQQTPGQGLQFLFEYFSETQRNKGNFPGRFSGRQFSNSRSEMNVSTLELGDSALYLCASSTGTDSNHPQHFGDGTRLSIL.

This clonotype was seen many times. The chain joins TRBV27 to TRBJ1-1, with 7 bases lining up with TRBD1. After removal of 5 bases from V and 3 bases from J, the junction contained 9 bases not matched to a gene. Germline V gives CDR1 MNHEY, CDR2 SMNVEV (reference sequence). This CDR3 has 15 amino acids. CDR3 coding DNA: TGTGCCAGCAGTCCCCGGGGACAGAGCTACACTGAAGCTTTCTTT. Residues: CASSPRGQSYTEAFF.

This clonotype was recorded a few times. This sequence joins TRBV7-2 and TRBJ2-2; D unresolved. Per the germline V gene, CDR1 is SGHTA and CDR2 is FQGNSA. V was clipped by 5 bases and J by 7 bases, with 14 bases between them. CDR3 size: 14 residues. The CDR3 loop reads CASSHYGPYGELFF. The CDR3 nucleotides are TGTGCCAGCAGCCATTACGGCCCATACGGGGAGCTGTTTTTT.

The rearrangement uses TRBV10-2 and TRBJ2-7; no definite D call. The ends were cut back, 3 bases at V and 0 bases at J, with 6 bases in the middle. The CDR3 totals 13 residues. Germline CDR1 WSHSY, CDR2 SAAADI. CDR3 residues: CASSDKTSYEQYF. The DNA for the CDR3 is TGCGCCAGCAGTGACAAAACCTCCTACGAGCAGTACTTC.

There are a few counts of this clonotype. This chain joins TRBV9 and TRBJ2-2, with no clear D. V was shortened by 3 bases and J by 0 bases, with 15 bases between the two germline ends. The length of the CDR3 is 17 residues. Germline V gives CDR1 SGDLS, CDR2 YYNGEE. The CDR3 loop is CASSGPVGGTNTGELFF. The CDR3 DNA reads TGTGCCAGCAGCGGCCCAGTGGGCGGTACGAACACCGGGGAGCTGTTTTTT.

This clonotype was seen more than once but under ten times. The chain joins TRBV5-6 to TRBJ1-1; tentatively, D is TRBD1 (6 bases). Germline V CDR1 and CDR2: SGHDT, YYEEEE. Trimming shortened V by 6 bases and J by 1 base, and 19 bases separated the two germline ends. CDR3 length equals 16 residues. The CDR3 nucleotides are TGTGCCAGCACCCCGACAGGACGGCCAACGAACACTGAAGCTTTCTTT. It specifies CASTPTGRPTNTEAFF.

The chain carries TRBV7-9 and TRBJ2-1, with unresolved D. The V and J ends lost 4 bases and 6 bases respectively, with 10 bases between them. The germline V gene encodes CDR1 SEHNR and CDR2 FQNEAQ (reference sequence). The CDR3 extends over 13 amino acids. CDR3 nucleotide sequence: TGTGCCAGCAGCTCCGGAATTATCAATGAGCAGTTCTTC. Residues: CASSSGIINEQFF. The entire variable domain, with the rest obtained from reference TRBV7-9 and TRBJ2-1, is as follows: DTGVSQNPRHKITKRGQNVTFRCDPISEHNRLYWYRQTLGQGPEFLTYFQNEAQLEKSRLLSDRFSAERPKGSFSTLEIQRTEQGDSAMYLCASSSGIINEQFFGPGTRLTVL.

The chain joins TRBV2 to TRBJ1-5, with 7 bases aligning to TRBD1. CDR1 SNHLY and CDR2 FYNNEI come from the germline V gene. With V trimmed by 6 bases and J by 7 bases, 12 bases remained unmatched. This CDR3 contains 15 residues. Here the CDR3 reads CASRATDRVGQPQHF. The CDR3 DNA reads TGTGCCAGCAGGGCTACTGACAGGGTCGGGCAGCCCCAGCATTTT.

This clonotype was counted ten times or more. The V call is TRBV6-2 or TRBV6-3, the J call TRBJ2-3; 9 bases are shared with TRBD1. The CDR3 loop spans 15 amino acids. The junction had 3 bases not matched to a gene; V was cut back by 4 bases and J by 1 base. Germline V gene data show CDR1 as MNHEY and CDR2 as SVGEGT. This CDR3 is CASSSGTGRTDTQYF. The CDR3 DNA sequence: TGTGCCAGCAGTTCCGGGACAGGGCGCACAGATACGCAGTATTTT.

This clonotype has more than one count but fewer than ten. The chain links TRBV29-1 to TRBJ1-4; D ambiguous. The germline gives CDR1 SQVTM, CDR2 ANQGSEA. Trimming stripped 7 bases from V and 8 bases from J, with 23 bases between. The CDR3 totals 15 residues. CDR3 nucleotides: TGCAGCGCAGCCCACGGGTCGGGGTTTCGGGAAAAACTGTTTTTT. Translating gives CSAAHGSGFREKLFF.

This clonotype came up many times. V gene TRBV2 combines with J gene TRBJ2-2, with a possible D match to TRBD1 (6 bases). The germline V gene has CDR1 SNHLY and CDR2 FYNNEI. CDR3 size: 14 residues. V lost 8 bases and J lost 1, with 11 bases in between. The CDR3 region is CASSPTGNTGELFF. CDR3 sequence (DNA): TGTGCCAGCTCCCCGACAGGGAACACCGGGGAGCTGTTTTTT.

This clonotype has only a few counts. The chain employs TRBV12-3 or TRBV12-4 and TRBJ2-3; 12 bases are a match to TRBD2. Trimming removed 4 bases from V and 1 base from J; junction bases left unmatched: 3. The CDR3 extends over 16 amino acids. The CDR3 bases are TGTGCCAGCAGTTCGCGGACTAGCGGGGGCACAGATACGCAGTATTTT. Translation: CASSSRTSGGTDTQYF.

The V gene is TRBV10-3, the J gene TRBJ2-5; D not resolved. Trimming took 0 bases from V and 1 from J, leaving 6 bases between them. The V gene's germline CDR1 is ENHRY and CDR2 SYGVKD. The CDR3 runs to 14 residues. CDR3: CAISESDGQETQYF. The CDR3 DNA reads TGTGCCATCAGTGAGTCGGATGGCCAAGAGACCCAGTACTTC.